One sample yielded the 25 T cell receptor beta chains listed below, sequenced in a study of blood T cell repertoires in COVID-19. Some clones are missing from TCRdb's copy, which holds only in-frame ones; the method was immunoSEQ multiplex PCR. Counted here are about 120,000 clones, under 85% occurring once; the ten biggest clones make up approximately 12%. Sequenced material: peripheral blood. These receptors were collected from a man in his 60s with acute or convalescent COVID-19.

The rearrangement links TRBV6-2 or TRBV6-3 to TRBJ2-1; 10 nucleotides match TRBD1. Germline V gene sequence: CDR1 MNHEY, CDR2 SVGEGT. The ends lost 6 bases at V and 5 bases at J; junction bases unmatched: 4. This CDR3 has 14 amino acids. The DNA for the CDR3 is TGTGCCAGCAGCCGAGGACAGGGGGACAATGAGCAGTTCTTC. Protein: CASSRGQGDNEQFF.

V is TRBV28 and J is TRBJ1-1, with D possibly being TRBD1 (6 bases). V was pared by 6 bases and J by 11 bases, with 25 bases between. The CDR3 is made up of 15 amino acids. Germline CDR1 and CDR2: MDHEN and SYDVKM. CDR3 in DNA: TGTGCCAGCAGGGGGGGGGCAGGTATTTTCGTGGAGGCTTTCTTT. Its translation: CASRGGAGIFVEAFF.

This clone was counted once. The chain recombines TRBV6-5 with TRBJ2-7, with a possible D match to TRBD1 (6 bases). Germline loops: CDR1 MNHEY, CDR2 SVGAGI. The CDR3 runs 13 residues. V was pared by 10 bases and J by 0 bases, with 13 bases between. The chain's CDR3 is CAIEQGPSYEQYF. CDR3 sequence (DNA): TGTGCCATAGAACAGGGTCCCTCCTACGAGCAGTACTTC.

This clone was found a few times. This chain connects TRBV28 to TRBJ2-7; 12 positions agree with TRBD1. V gave up 5 bases and J gave up 6 bases; unmatched junction bases: 8. The CDR3 extends over 15 amino acids. CDR1 is MDHEN, CDR2 SYDVKM, per germline. In DNA, the CDR3 is TGTGCCAGCAGTCTAGGGGACAGGGGGCGGGCCGAGCAGTACTTC. It encodes CASSLGDRGRAEQYF.

The gene calls are TRBV28 and TRBJ1-1; tentatively, D is TRBD1 (6 bases). Germline V gene sequence: CDR1 MDHEN, CDR2 SYDVKM. V lost 5 bases and J lost 2, with 12 bases in between. The CDR3 consists of 14 residues. In DNA form, the CDR3 reads TGTGCCAGCAGTATCCGGACAGCTAACACTGAAGCTTTCTTT. Its protein product is CASSIRTANTEAFF. The whole variable domain, remainder taken from reference TRBV28 and TRBJ1-1, is DVKVTQSSRYLVKRTGEKVFLECVQDMDHENMFWYRQDPGLGLRLIYFSYDVKMKEKGDIPEGYSVSREKKERFSLILESASTNQTSMYLCASSIRTANTEAFFGQGTRLTVV.

The genes are TRBV27 and TRBJ2-1, with D perhaps TRBD2 (6 bases). The V end was cut by 4 bases, the J end by 5 bases, with 9 bases between. Germline loops: CDR1 MNHEY, CDR2 SMNVEV (reference sequence). There are 13 residues in the CDR3. CDR3 sequence (DNA): TGTGCCAGCAGTTCGGTAGCGGACAATGAGCAGTTCTTC. Protein: CASSSVADNEQFF.

The rearrangement uses TRBV6-5 and TRBJ2-1; 10 nucleotides align to TRBD2. CDR3 length: 15 residues. The trim removed 5 bases at V and 6 bases at J, leaving 7 bases unmatched. The V gene's germline CDR1 is MNHEY and CDR2 SVGAGI. The CDR3 DNA follows: TGTGCCAGCAGTCTGGGACTAGCGACCGTCAATGAGCAGTTCTTC. Translated: CASSLGLATVNEQFF.

CDR3 coding DNA: TGCGCCAGCAGCTTCCGGGAGGGCGCAGATACGCAGTATTTT. As protein: CASSFREGADTQYF. The chain joins TRBV5-1 to TRBJ2-3; 8 nucleotides agree with TRBD2. Germline CDR1 and CDR2: SGHRS and YFSETQ. J gave up 4 bases and V 2 bases, and 3 bases lay outside the gene matches. CDR3 length: 14 amino acids.

V gene TRBV29-1 combines with J gene TRBJ1-3; a possible D gene is TRBD1 (6 bases). CDR3 length: 12 residues. Trimming removed 6 bases at V and 4 bases at J, with 10 bases between. The germline V gene encodes CDR1 SQVTM and CDR2 ANQGSEA. This CDR3 is CSVGGAGNTIYF. CDR3 nucleotides: TGCAGCGTCGGGGGGGCGGGAAACACCATATATTTT. Based on the CDR3 plus reference TRBV29-1 and TRBJ1-3, the full variable domain is SAVISQKPSRDICQRGTSLTIQCQVDSQVTMMFWYRQQPGQSLTLIATANQGSEATYESGFVIDKFPISRPNLTFSTLTVSNMSPEDSSIYLCSVGGAGNTIYFGEGSWLTVV.

This chain connects TRBV9 to TRBJ2-2; D is uncertain. Germline loops: CDR1 SGDLS, CDR2 YYNGEE. The CDR3 runs to 13 residues. Deletions cut 0 bases from V and 3 bases from J, with 3 bases between. The CDR3 here is CASSVVDTGELFF. CDR3 coding DNA: TGTGCCAGCAGCGTAGTCGACACCGGGGAGCTGTTTTTT.

The chain uses TRBV10-1 and TRBJ2-3, with D uncertain. The length of the CDR3 is 13 residues. Germline V CDR1 and CDR2: WNHNN, SYGVQD (reference sequence). The V end lost 4 bases, the J end lost 0 bases, and 5 bases lay between the germline ends. This chain's CDR3 is CASSVRSTDTQYF. CDR3 DNA sequence: TGCGCCAGCAGTGTTCGGAGCACAGATACGCAGTATTTT.

This clone has a single count. The gene calls are TRBV7-3 and TRBJ2-1, with 10 bases that match TRBD1. CDR3 length: 15 amino acids. CDR1 is SGHTA and CDR2 is FQGTGA in the germline V gene. Trimming took 4 bases from V and 8 from J; bases not matched to a gene: 8. The CDR3 protein is CASSSGTGVFDEQFF. The CDR3 nucleotides are TGTGCCAGCAGCTCCGGGACAGGGGTATTCGATGAGCAGTTCTTC.

The chain recombines TRBV10-3 with TRBJ1-5; the D gene is possibly TRBD1 (5 bases). Germline values: CDR1 ENHRY, CDR2 SYGVKD. Deletions cut 2 bases from V and 5 bases from J, with 7 bases between. This CDR3 has 13 amino acids. The CDR3 is CAISEGTYQPQHF. The CDR3 DNA sequence: TGTGCCATCAGTGAGGGGACTTATCAGCCCCAGCATTTT.

J is TRBJ2-3 and V is TRBV5-1; TRBD1 matches at 9 bases. After removal of 4 bases from V and 3 bases from J, the junction contained 6 bases not matched to a gene. The CDR3 is 15 amino acids. Germline V gene sequence: CDR1 SGHRS, CDR2 YFSETQ. As DNA, the CDR3 is TGCGCCAGCAGCCCGGGACAGGGAGGAACAGATACGCAGTATTTT. Protein product: CASSPGQGGTDTQYF. The full variable domain, in which reference TRBV5-1 and TRBJ2-3 provide the parts outside the CDR3, is KAGVTQTPRYLIKTRGQQVTLSCSPISGHRSVSWYQQTPGQGLQFLFEYFSETQRNKGNFPGRFSGRQFSNSRSEMNVSTLELGDSALYLCASSPGQGGTDTQYFGPGTRLTVL.

This clone was detected a few times. This rearrangement joins TRBV4-2 to TRBJ1-5, with 8 bases aligning to TRBD1. This CDR3 has 18 amino acids. J was trimmed by 0 bases and V by 0 bases; bases with no gene match: 7. The germline V gene encodes CDR1 LGHNA and CDR2 YNFKEQ. The CDR3 bases are TGTGCCAGCAGCCAAGATCTGGGACAGGCGATTAGCAATCAGCCCCAGCATTTT. This sequence encodes CASSQDLGQAISNQPQHF.

The chain couples TRBV9 to TRBJ1-1, with 8 bases fitting TRBD1. The germline V gene encodes CDR1 SGDLS and CDR2 YYNGEE. Trimming took 4 bases from V and 5 from J; bases not matched to a gene: 10. The CDR3 loop spans 15 amino acids. The CDR3 region has the DNA TGTGCCAGCAGCATGCCCGGGACAGGAGATACTGAAGCTTTCTTT. Translation gives CASSMPGTGDTEAFF.

The chain recombines TRBV2 with TRBJ2-7; 10 nucleotides match TRBD2. The CDR3 spans 21 residues. Germline V gene sequence: CDR1 SNHLY, CDR2 FYNNEI. J was trimmed by 4 bases and V by 7 bases; bases with no gene match: 28. The CDR3 DNA reads TGTGCCAGCACCACATTCGCCCTCTCTAGCGGGAGTACGACCTTGAGTTACGAGCAGTACTTC. It encodes CASTTFALSSGSTTLSYEQYF.

The chain combines TRBV19 with TRBJ2-1; 8 nucleotides line up with TRBD1. Trimming removed 5 bases from V and 0 bases from J; junction bases left unmatched: 6. CDR3 size: 16 residues. CDR1 and CDR2 from the germline V gene are LNHDA and SQIVND (reference sequence). The CDR3 DNA is TGTGCCAGTAGTTCCAGGGGGCTAAGCTCCTACAATGAGCAGTTCTTC. As protein: CASSSRGLSSYNEQFF.

The rearrangement links TRBV7-3 to TRBJ2-2; a possible D gene is TRBD2 (6 bases). V was trimmed by 4 bases and J by 6 bases, leaving 18 bases between them. Looked up from germline, CDR1 is SGHTA and CDR2 is FQGTGA. The CDR3 covers 16 residues. CDR3 loop: CASSSSGGPNAGELFF. CDR3 nucleotides: TGTGCCAGCAGCTCCAGTGGAGGGCCCAACGCCGGGGAGCTGTTTTTT.

CDR3 coding DNA: TGTGCCAGCAGCCCGGGTGGGGGACAGGGACGAGAGACCCAGTACTTC. It translates to CASSPGGGQGRETQYF. V is TRBV7-3 and J is TRBJ2-5; 9 positions match TRBD1. V dropped 5 bases and J dropped 4; count of bases not matched to a gene: 11. This CDR3 contains 16 residues. CDR1 and CDR2 (germline): SGHTA, FQGTGA.

V gene TRBV2 combines with J gene TRBJ2-7; D perhaps matches TRBD2 (5 bases). Germline V gene sequence: CDR1 SNHLY, CDR2 FYNNEI. Between the trimmed V and J ends, which lost 3 bases and 4 bases, there was a span of 13 bases. The CDR3 is made up of 14 amino acids. The CDR3 DNA reads as TGTGCCAGCAGTGAGTTCGGGGTGAGGTACGAGCAGTACTTC. Translated, it gives CASSEFGVRYEQYF.

The genes are TRBV2 and TRBJ2-2; 7 bases map to TRBD1. The germline gives CDR1 SNHLY, CDR2 FYNNEI. V was pared by 7 bases and J by 3 bases, with 2 bases of the junction left unmatched. There are 13 residues in the CDR3. CDR3 nucleotides: TGTGCCAGCACCACAGGGGACACCGGGGAGCTGTTTTTT. Protein product: CASTTGDTGELFF.

This chain connects TRBV7-9 to TRBJ2-7, with a weak D call TRBD1 (5 bases). CDR1 and CDR2 (germline): SEHNR, FQNEAQ (reference sequence). This CDR3 is built from 16 residues. The V end was cut by 0 bases, the J end by 1 base, with 13 bases between. In DNA form, the CDR3 reads TGTGCCAGCAGCTTAGCGACAGCAAGCTTATCCTACGAGCAGTACTTC. The encoded protein is CASSLATASLSYEQYF. The variable domain in full, completed from reference TRBV7-9 and TRBJ2-7, reads DTGVSQNPRHKITKRGQNVTFRCDPISEHNRLYWYRQTLGQGPEFLTYFQNEAQLEKSRLLSDRFSAERPKGSFSTLEIQRTEQGDSAMYLCASSLATASLSYEQYFGPGTRLTVT.

The chain links TRBV4-1 to TRBJ1-4, with TRBD1 matching 8 bases. The J segment lost 10 bases and the V segment lost 4 bases, leaving 17 bases of the junction unmatched. Germline CDR1 is MGHRA and CDR2 is YSYEKL. This CDR3 spans 17 amino acids. CDR3 DNA sequence: TGCGCCAGCAGCCGAGAAGTAGGACAGGGAGCATTGGCAAAACTGTTTTTT. Translating gives CASSREVGQGALAKLFF.

The chain is built from TRBV7-9 and TRBJ2-7, with 9 bases fitting TRBD1. With 2 bases clipped from V and 2 bases from J, the junction kept 4 bases outside the gene matches. This CDR3 has 15 residues. Germline CDR1 and CDR2: SEHNR and FQNEAQ (reference sequence). CDR3 sequence (DNA): TGTGCCAGCAGCTTATACGGGACAGGGACCTACGAGCAGTACTTC. Amino acid sequence: CASSLYGTGTYEQYF.